The rows below give T cell receptor beta chains drawn from one sample of a study of blood T cell repertoires in COVID-19. Sequencing used immunoSEQ multiplex PCR; TCRdb keeps in-frame clones, though not all of them. This sample yields about 230,000 clones, of which roughly 85% are seen a single time; approximately 5.1% belongs to the top ten. Sample: peripheral blood. All receptors come from a man over 45 with COVID-19, enrolled during active disease. The conserved cysteine and the conserved F or W are not part of the CDR3 here.

TRBJ2-2,13,TRBV14,ASSQVTQGAGELF
TRBJ1-6,12,TRBV6-5,ASSSTLQTGPFH
TRBJ2-7,12,TRBV27,ASSPRGMPYEQY
TRBJ2-3,13,TRBV15,ATSGTSGGGDTQY
TRBJ2-1,14,TRBV6-2/TRBV6-3,ASSYSLGTAYNEQF
TRBJ1-1,12,TRBV5-8,ASSTQPRNTEAF
TRBJ2-7,11,TRBV7-8,ASSLGQGGEQY
TRBJ2-7,11,TRBV6-2/TRBV6-3,ASSYFGPGEQY
TRBJ2-2,15,TRBV21-1,ASSRGLAGEDTGELF
TRBJ2-5,14,TRBV4-1,ASSVGLAGGQETQY
TRBJ2-3,13,TRBV30,AWSRTSIGTDTQY
TRBJ1-1,12,TRBV6-5,ASRAQGSNTEAF
TRBJ1-4,14,TRBV19,ASSKKDRATNEKLF
TRBJ2-2,11,TRBV2,ASSVLAPGELF
TRBJ1-3,12,TRBV7-9,ASSSQGVGNTIY
TRBJ1-5,11,TRBV19,ATSRGGNQPQH
TRBJ1-2,15,TRBV7-8,ASSFTGVGPHNYGYT
TRBJ1-1,10,TRBV18,ASSMGQPQAF
TRBJ2-7,15,TRBV4-2,ASSQDPLDRGRYEQY
TRBJ1-6,11,TRBV19,ASSTSGTGPSH
TRBJ1-6,13,TRBV19,ASSIGTGINSPLH
TRBJ2-5,12,TRBV5-1,ASSWTGVGQTQY
TRBJ2-3,13,TRBV2,ASSDGGFSTDTQY
TRBJ2-3,13,TRBV5-8,ASILRLTATDTQY
TRBJ1-1,13,TRBV7-9,ASSPGLFGDTEAF
TRBJ2-7,12,TRBV5-5,ASSPGTGAYEQY
TRBJ2-7,14,TRBV4-1,ASSQEGGTILGEQY
TRBJ1-2,12,TRBV5-1,ASSLGQGNYGYT
TRBJ1-2,11,TRBV2,AGGGTGGYGYT
TRBJ2-5,11,TRBV12-3/TRBV12-4,ASRRGPGETQY
TRBJ2-7,12,TRBV6-7,ASSLGTGNHEQY
TRBJ1-1,10,TRBV29-1,SVGRGDTEAF
TRBJ2-3,14,TRBV19,ASSRASVASTDTQY
TRBJ1-6,10,TRBV6-5,ASSQGVSPLH
TRBJ2-5,10,TRBV7-9,ASSPGQETQY
TRBJ1-5,13,TRBV28,ASSFRGAPNQPQH
TRBJ2-2,14,TRBV28,ASTIGWGQGSGELF
TRBJ2-7,13,TRBV11-2,ASSLVSVDNYEQY
TRBJ1-1,14,TRBV27,ASSLSFGGASTEAF
TRBJ1-4,13,TRBV27,ASSTLRMINEKLF
TRBJ1-5,10,TRBV28,ASSQKYQPQH
TRBJ2-5,14,TRBV25-1,ASSELTSGGRETQY
TRBJ2-2,13,TRBV18,ASSPGQVVTGELF
TRBJ2-3,12,TRBV3-1/TRBV3-2,ASSQGPSTDTQY
TRBJ2-1,12,TRBV5-1,VTMGQSRYNEQF
TRBJ1-5,18,TRBV4-1,AGLVKEGSVDRVSNQPQH
TRBJ2-5,13,TRBV25-1,ASSALSGGGETQY
TRBJ1-5,10,TRBV6-6,ASSPGNQPQH
TRBJ2-1,13,TRBV29-1,SVVERPSSYNEQF
TRBJ2-1,13,TRBV6-5,ASSSQGALGNEQF
TRBJ1-3,14,TRBV10-3,AISIDRDALGNTIY
TRBJ2-2,11,TRBV28,ASLRRGMGELF
TRBJ1-1,12,TRBV7-9,ASSLTQGNTEAF
TRBJ2-7,8,TRBV6-5,ASTSYEQY
TRBJ1-5,12,TRBV3-1/TRBV3-2,ASSPGTGNQPQH
TRBJ2-1,11,TRBV19,ASSPGQGLGQF
TRBJ1-5,15,TRBV27,ASSLFHRSGSNQPQH
TRBJ2-3,14,TRBV9,ASSALAGGGTDTQY
TRBJ2-2,13,TRBV5-1,ASSLQGQMPGELF